This T cell receptor (beta chain) was sequenced for a study of cytomegalovirus exposure and HLA in healthy donors. Whole-study results and caveats: In a later analysis, the majority of CMV-associated beta chains seemingly showed HLA restriction. When the data were analyzed later, several of the most significant clusters appeared to be linked to common viral pathogens.

The PCR contained 60 Vbeta and 13 Jbeta primers. Generated by immunoSEQ multiplex PCR, the TCRdb table keeps only in-frame clones and is missing some. This table holds some 64,000 clones, 80% to 90% found once. Participants comprised healthy donors of bone marrow. To note about this clone: Its antigen is unidentified.

CDR1 is SNHLY, CDR2 FYNNEI, per germline. J lost 2 bases, V lost 0 bases, and 4 bases had no gene match. The CDR3 totals 15 residues. The TCR comes from a young man in good health and CMV-seropositive. The V call is TRBV2, the J call TRBJ2-7; 7 nucleotides agree with TRBD2. Sequencing used PBMCs. The CDR3 nucleotides read TGTGCCAGCAGTGAAGCGGGAGGGTCTCCCTACGAGCAGTACTTC. Translating it yields CASSEAGGSPYEQYF.